This T cell receptor (beta chain) comes out of a study of T cells in narcolepsy. General study findings and limits: In some patient and control memory CD4+ samples, autoreactive clones were absent. HCRT-specific and TRIB2-specific autoreactive clonotypes appeared among same-patient CSF and blood CD4+ clonotypes. Autoreactive clonotypes reportedly recurred in blood of same and different patients, not controls.

Sequenced by immunoSEQ multiplex PCR; TCRdb stores in-frame clones only, minus some. Of more than 30,000 clones in the sample, roughly 77% are singletons; the top ten hold about 1.1%. To note about this clone: Antigen unknown.

Input material: CD45RA- memory CD4+ T cells from PBMCs. The TCR sequence derives from a human donor with narcolepsy.

CDR3 nucleotides: TGTGCCAGCAGCGTTCATGCGGGGGTTACCTACGAGCAGTACTTC. Its translation: CASSVHAGVTYEQYF. The rearrangement joins TRBV9 to TRBJ2-7, with TRBD2 matching 7 bases. The germline V gene has CDR1 SGDLS and CDR2 YYNGEE. The length of the CDR3 is 15 residues. The V gene end was trimmed by 2 bases and the J gene end by 2 bases; junction bases not matched to a gene: 7.